The entry that follows covers one T cell receptor beta chain sequence. Its target is not known. This entry is derived from a study of blood T cells in healthy people across ages. Overall study findings and caveats: Estimates based on one million T cells were treated as lower bounds. Naive CD4+ cell counts and diversity both ran higher in long-lived than in aged donors.

Germline V lookup: CDR1 SGHRS, CDR2 YFSETQ. This CDR3 comprises 13 residues. The V and J ends lost 4 bases and 5 bases respectively, with 13 bases between them. Extraction yielded at least 5 micrograms of total RNA per sample. Using a J-beta primer mix together with a sample-barcoded 5' primer, a second PCR was run for roughly 7 to 12 cycles. MiXCR, run by TCRdb on the 5' RACE reads, gives a single entry per CDR3 protein. Seen here are about 830,000 distinct CDR3 sequences, about 59% observed once, and the top ten hold about 30%. The sequenced sample was blood. The chain has TRBV5-1 and TRBJ2-7, with no clear D. This sequence originates from a young man in good health. The CDR3 spells CASSAPGVHEQYF. The CDR3, as DNA: TGCGCCAGCAGCGCACCTGGGGTCCACGAGCAGTACTTC.